The entry below gives a single TCR beta chain sequence along with its context. Its antigen is unknown. This entry belongs to a study of graft-versus-host responses after intestinal transplantation. The overall study: Grafts were multivisceral, liver-intestinal, or isolated intestinal. Following induction with anti-thymocyte globulin, all recipients were given tacrolimus and steroids for roughly three years. Notes on the study in general: With peak circulating GvH clone levels came an association with early post-transplant HvG declines. Where graft-donor T cell macrochimerism was present, patients had high graft-versus-host to host-versus-graft clonal ratios in allografts.

TCRdb's copy holds only in-frame clones and misses some; the assay was immunoSEQ multiplex PCR. The sample has about 100,000 clones, roughly 91% seen once. The germline V gene encodes CDR1 SGHVS and CDR2 FQNEAQ. V was pared by 1 base and J by 2 bases, with 5 bases between. The length of the CDR3 is 13 residues. The specimen was unstimulated CD4+ T cells sorted from spleen or lymph node cells, collected before transplant. This receptor was obtained from a human donor who was the organ donor for an intestinal transplant. The chain combines TRBV7-8 with TRBJ2-5; D is uncertain. CDR3 protein: CASSLVLQETQYF. The CDR3 DNA follows: TGTGCCAGCAGCTTAGTACTTCAAGAGACCCAGTACTTC.